The text below deals with one T cell receptor (beta chain). Trimming took off 6 bases at V and 0 bases at J, with 5 bases between the two ends. Germline lookup yields CDR1 MDHEN and CDR2 SYDVKM. The CDR3 extends over 12 amino acids. Source study methods: Estimates of nucleated cell counts were drawn from the amplification of reference gene primers. Repertoires were generated with immunoSEQ multiplex PCR, while TCRdb's copy carries only in-frame clones and drops some. V and J calls and clone size follow that table, whereas D and trimming were derived from the DNA. The sample holds 200,000 to 300,000 clones, around 81% seen once. This sample is drawn from a study of blood T cell repertoires in COVID-19. Study information: Samples taken during acute and convalescent COVID-19 were collected in the United States, Italy and Spain. T cells, B-cell-depleted T cells, or PBMCs provided the cDNA or gDNA that served as material.

This clonotype originated in a man younger than 40 who had recovered from COVID-19. The chain links TRBV28 to TRBJ1-1; D unclear. The source material was peripheral blood. CDR3 region: CASRRMNTEAFF. DNA for the CDR3: TGTGCCAGCAGGAGGATGAACACTGAAGCTTTCTTT.